Following are 9 T cell receptor beta chains from one sample sequenced in a study of metastatic and nonmetastatic thyroid tumors. No treatment had been given to any patient before thyroid surgery. Using MiXCR, TCRdb reanalyzed the PCR reads. The table has about 42,000 clones, about an eighth seen once. The specimen sequenced was blood. The source is a male donor with papillary thyroid cancer or a benign thyroid nodule (not recorded which). Some clones in this sample may be carry-over from other donors' samples.

This clone was seen at least ten times. The rearrangement links TRBV24-1 to TRBJ2-1; D gene uncertain. Germline-derived CDR1 and CDR2 are KGHDR and SFDVKD. V shed 4 bases and J shed 7 bases, with 7 bases lying between them. This CDR3 has 12 amino acids. CDR3 region: CATSDPANEQFF. CDR3 bases: TGTGCCACCAGTGACCCAGCGAATGAGCAGTTCTTC.

The J gene is TRBJ1-6, the V gene TRBV28; no definite D call. The CDR3 has 14 residues. Germline V gene data show CDR1 as MDHEN and CDR2 as SYDVKM. The V end lost 3 bases, the J end lost 0 bases, and 3 bases lay between the germline ends. The CDR3 region is CASSLSSYNSPLHF. The CDR3 region has the DNA TGTGCCAGCAGTTTGAGCTCCTATAATTCACCCCTCCACTTT.

About this clone itself: Possible read error: a much larger clone is one base away. The sample carries other DNA sequences with the same CDR3. The chain links TRBV5-4 to TRBJ2-3; 15 bases match TRBD2. CDR3 length: 16 residues. CDR1 SGHNT and CDR2 YYREEE come from the germline V gene (reference sequence). CDR3 loop: CASSSGTSGRSDTQYF. In DNA form, the CDR3 reads TGTGCCAGCAGCTCAGGGACTAGCGGGAGGTCAGATACGCAGTATTTC.

As regards this clone: A much more abundant neighbour one base away suggests this may be a read error. The chain employs TRBV3-1 and TRBJ2-7; 8 bases are a match to TRBD1. This CDR3 spans 14 amino acids. V gave up 4 bases and J gave up 10 bases; unmatched junction bases: 12. Germline V gene sequence: CDR1 LGHDT, CDR2 YNNKEL (reference sequence). The CDR3 loop reads CASSLPRAGGEQYF. CDR3 nucleotides: TGTGCCAGCAGCCTCCCCAGGGCAGGGGGCGAACAGTACTTC.

This clone was observed many times. The chain combines TRBV30 with TRBJ2-5; TRBD1 matches 11 bases. The CDR3 runs 15 residues. Looked up from germline, CDR1 is GTSNPN and CDR2 is SVGIG (reference sequence). The V segment lost 4 bases and the J segment 2 bases; nucleotides outside the gene matches: 6. The CDR3 DNA follows: TGTGCCTGGAAAAGGACAGGGGGCATACAAGAGACCCAGTACTTC. This sequence encodes CAWKRTGGIQETQYF.

This clone was seen at least ten times. With a much larger clone just one base away, this may be a read error. The chain links TRBV27 to TRBJ1-1; D is perhaps TRBD1 (5 bases). Per germline, CDR1 MNHEY and CDR2 SMNVEV (reference sequence). This CDR3 has 16 residues. CDR3: CASSLGGGGRFTGAFF. DNA of the CDR3: TGTGCCAGCAGTTTAGGCGGGGGGGGGAGATTCACTGGAGCTTTCTTT.

This clone was recorded at least ten times. The chain links TRBV11-2 to TRBJ2-4; D uncertain. The CDR3 consists of 15 residues. The V gene lost 1 base and the J gene lost 8 bases, with 15 bases spanning the gap. Germline CDR1 is SGHAT and CDR2 is FQNNGV. In DNA, the CDR3 is TGTGCCAGCAGCTTAGCCGGCTGGGTTCCAGACATTCAGTACTTC. Translation: CASSLAGWVPDIQYF.

By its share, this clone is medium-sized. This chain links TRBV28 with TRBJ2-7; D uncertain. Trimming removed 7 bases from V and 3 bases from J, with 13 bases in between. The germline CDR1 and CDR2 sequences are MDHEN and SYDVKM. The CDR3 loop spans 13 amino acids. The CDR3 bases are TGTGCCAGCACACGTTACGGGTTCTACGAGCAGTACTTC. It translates to CASTRYGFYEQYF.

This clone showed up many times. This chain links TRBV19 with TRBJ2-3; a weak D match, TRBD1 (6 bases). Trimming cost V 1 base and J 2 bases, with 10 bases left between them. Looked up from germline, CDR1 is LNHDA and CDR2 is SQIVND (reference sequence). The CDR3 sequence is 15 residues long. The CDR3 DNA follows: TGTGCCAGTAGTATAGCTCGGGACAACACAGATACGCAGTATTTT. Translating it yields CASSIARDNTDTQYF.